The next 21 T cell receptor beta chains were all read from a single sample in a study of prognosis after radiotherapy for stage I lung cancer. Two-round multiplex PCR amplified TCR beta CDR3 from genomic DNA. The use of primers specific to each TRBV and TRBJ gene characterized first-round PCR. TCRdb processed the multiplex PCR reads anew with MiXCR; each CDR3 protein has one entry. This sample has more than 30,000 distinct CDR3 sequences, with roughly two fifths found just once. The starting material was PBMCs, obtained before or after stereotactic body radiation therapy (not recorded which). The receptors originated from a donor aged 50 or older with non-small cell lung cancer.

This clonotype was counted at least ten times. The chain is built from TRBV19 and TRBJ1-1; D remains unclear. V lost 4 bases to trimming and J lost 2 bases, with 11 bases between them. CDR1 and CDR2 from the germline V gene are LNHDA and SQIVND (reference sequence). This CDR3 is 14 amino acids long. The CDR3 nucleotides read TGTGCCAGTAGTAAGAAGGAGGGAAACACTGAAGCTTTCTTT. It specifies CASSKKEGNTEAFF.

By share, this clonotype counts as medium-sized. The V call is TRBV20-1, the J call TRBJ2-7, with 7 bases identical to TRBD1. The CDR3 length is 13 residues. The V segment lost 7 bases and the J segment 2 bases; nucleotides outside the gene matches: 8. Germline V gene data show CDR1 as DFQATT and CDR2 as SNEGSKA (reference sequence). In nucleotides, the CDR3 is TGCAGTGTTACTCAGGGGGAACCCTACGAGCAGTACTTC. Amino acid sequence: CSVTQGEPYEQYF.

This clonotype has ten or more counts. CDR3 protein: CASSMHQGISVTDTQYF. In DNA, the CDR3 is TGTGCCAGTAGTATGCACCAGGGAATCTCGGTCACAGATACGCAGTATTTT. This chain links TRBV19 with TRBJ2-3, with a weak D call TRBD1 (5 bases). The length of the CDR3 is 17 residues. Per the germline V gene, CDR1 is LNHDA and CDR2 is SQIVND (reference sequence). Trimming removed 3 bases from V and 2 bases from J, with 18 bases in between.

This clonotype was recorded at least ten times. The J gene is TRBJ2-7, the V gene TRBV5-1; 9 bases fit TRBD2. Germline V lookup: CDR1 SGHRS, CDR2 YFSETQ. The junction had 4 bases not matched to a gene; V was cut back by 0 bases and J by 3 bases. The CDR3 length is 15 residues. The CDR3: CASSLETSGNYEQYF. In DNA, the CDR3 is TGCGCCAGCAGCTTGGAGACTAGCGGAAACTACGAGCAGTACTTC.

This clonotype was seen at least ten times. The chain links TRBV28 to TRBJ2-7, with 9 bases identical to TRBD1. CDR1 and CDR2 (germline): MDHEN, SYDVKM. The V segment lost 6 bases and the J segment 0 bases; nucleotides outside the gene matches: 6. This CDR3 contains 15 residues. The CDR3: CASSTGTGFSYEQYF. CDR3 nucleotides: TGTGCCAGCAGCACCGGGACAGGGTTCTCCTACGAGCAGTACTTC.

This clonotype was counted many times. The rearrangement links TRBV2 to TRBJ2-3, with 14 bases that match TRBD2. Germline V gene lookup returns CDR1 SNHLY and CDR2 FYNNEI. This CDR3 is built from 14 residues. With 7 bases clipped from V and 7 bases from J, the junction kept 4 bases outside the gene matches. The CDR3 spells CASTGLAGGYTQYF. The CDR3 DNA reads TGTGCCAGCACCGGACTAGCGGGAGGATATACGCAGTATTTT.

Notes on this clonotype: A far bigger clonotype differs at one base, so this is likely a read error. The CDR3 region is CASSELQGSSDTQYF. CDR3 in DNA: TGTGCCAGCAGTGAACTACAGGGATCCTCGGATACGCAGTATTTT. V gene TRBV6-9 combines with J gene TRBJ2-3; perhaps TRBD1 as D (6 bases). Germline CDR1 MNHGY, CDR2 SVAAGI. CDR3 length equals 15 residues. The V gene lost 5 bases and the J gene lost 6 bases, with 18 bases spanning the gap.

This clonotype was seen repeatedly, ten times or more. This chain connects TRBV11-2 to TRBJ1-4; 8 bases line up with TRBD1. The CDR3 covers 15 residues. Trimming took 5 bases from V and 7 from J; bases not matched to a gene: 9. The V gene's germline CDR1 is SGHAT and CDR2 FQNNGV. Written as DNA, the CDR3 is TGTGCCAGCAGCCCGCGGACAGGGCAGGGTGAAAAACTGTTTTTT. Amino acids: CASSPRTGQGEKLFF.

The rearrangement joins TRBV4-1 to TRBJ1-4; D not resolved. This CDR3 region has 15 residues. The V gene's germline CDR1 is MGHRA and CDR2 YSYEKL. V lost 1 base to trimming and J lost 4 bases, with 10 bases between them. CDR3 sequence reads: CASSQAGVGNEKLFF. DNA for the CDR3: TGCGCCAGCAGCCAAGCAGGTGTCGGTAATGAAAAACTGTTTTTT.

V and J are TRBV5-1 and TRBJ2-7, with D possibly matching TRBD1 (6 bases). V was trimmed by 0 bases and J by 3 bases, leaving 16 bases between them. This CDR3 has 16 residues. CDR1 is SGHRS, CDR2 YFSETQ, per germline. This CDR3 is CASSLANREPYYEQYF. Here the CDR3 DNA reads TGCGCCAGCAGCTTGGCGAACAGGGAACCTTACTACGAGCAGTACTTC.

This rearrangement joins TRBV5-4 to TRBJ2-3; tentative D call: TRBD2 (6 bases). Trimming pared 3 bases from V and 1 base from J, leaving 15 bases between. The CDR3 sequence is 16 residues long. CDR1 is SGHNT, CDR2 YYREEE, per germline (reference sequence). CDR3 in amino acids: CASSSRTIGGTDTQYF. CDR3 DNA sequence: TGTGCCAGCAGCTCGCGGACTATCGGGGGCACAGATACGCAGTATTTT.

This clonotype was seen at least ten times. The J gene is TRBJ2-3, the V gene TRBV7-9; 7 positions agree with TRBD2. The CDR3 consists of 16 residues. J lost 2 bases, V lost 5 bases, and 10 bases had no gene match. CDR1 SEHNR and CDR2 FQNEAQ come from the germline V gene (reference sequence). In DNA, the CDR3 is TGTGCCAGCAGCCCCCGCGGGGGTGTTGACACAGATACGCAGTATTTT. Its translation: CASSPRGGVDTDTQYF.

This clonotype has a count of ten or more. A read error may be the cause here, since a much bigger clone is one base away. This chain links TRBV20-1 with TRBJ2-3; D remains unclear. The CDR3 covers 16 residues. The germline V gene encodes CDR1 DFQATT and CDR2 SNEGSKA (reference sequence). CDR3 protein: CSASLASRARTDAQYF. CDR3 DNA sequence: TGCAGTGCTAGTCTGGCCTCACGGGCCCGCACAGATGCGCAGTATTTT.

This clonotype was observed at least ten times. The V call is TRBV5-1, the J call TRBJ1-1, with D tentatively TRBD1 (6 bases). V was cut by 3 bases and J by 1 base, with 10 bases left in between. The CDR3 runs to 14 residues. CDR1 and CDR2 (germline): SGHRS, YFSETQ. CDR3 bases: TGCGCCAGCAGCTCCGTACAGGGGAACACTGAAGCTTTCTTT. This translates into CASSSVQGNTEAFF.

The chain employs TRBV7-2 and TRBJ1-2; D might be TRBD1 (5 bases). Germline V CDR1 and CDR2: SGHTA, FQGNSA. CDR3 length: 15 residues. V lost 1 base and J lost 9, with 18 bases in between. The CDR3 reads CASSLVTRAGDCYTF. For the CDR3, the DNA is TGTGCCAGCAGCTTAGTTACCAGGGCCGGCGATTGCTACACCTTC.

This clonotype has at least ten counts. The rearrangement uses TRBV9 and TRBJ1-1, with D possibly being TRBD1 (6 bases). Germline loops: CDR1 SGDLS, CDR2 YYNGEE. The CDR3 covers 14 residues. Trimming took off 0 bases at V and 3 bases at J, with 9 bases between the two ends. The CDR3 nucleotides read TGTGCCAGCAGCGTAGTGACAGGACACACTGAAGCTTTCTTT. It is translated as CASSVVTGHTEAFF.

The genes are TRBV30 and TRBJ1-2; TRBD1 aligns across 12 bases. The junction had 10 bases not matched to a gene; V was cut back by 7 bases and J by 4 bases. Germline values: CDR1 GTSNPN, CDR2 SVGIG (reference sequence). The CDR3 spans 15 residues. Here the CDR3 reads CALGTGGSFTYGYTF. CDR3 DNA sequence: TGTGCCTTAGGGACAGGGGGCTCCTTCACCTATGGCTACACCTTC.

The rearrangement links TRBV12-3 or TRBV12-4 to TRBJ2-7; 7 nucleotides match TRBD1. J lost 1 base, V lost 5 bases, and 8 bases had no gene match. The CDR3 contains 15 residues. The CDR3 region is CASSALGTASYEQYF. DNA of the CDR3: TGTGCCAGCAGTGCCCTGGGGACAGCTTCCTACGAGCAGTACTTC.

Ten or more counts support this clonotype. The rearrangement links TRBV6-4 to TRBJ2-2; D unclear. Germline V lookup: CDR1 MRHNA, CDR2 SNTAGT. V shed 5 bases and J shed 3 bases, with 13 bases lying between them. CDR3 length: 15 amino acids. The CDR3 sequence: CASSYGQFDTGELFF. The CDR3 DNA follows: TGTGCCAGCAGTTACGGGCAATTCGACACCGGGGAGCTGTTTTTT.

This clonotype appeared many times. The CDR3 is CASSDAQGQLGEKLFF. DNA for the CDR3: TGTGCCAGCAGTGACGCTCAGGGGCAACTGGGGGAAAAACTGTTTTTT. This sequence joins TRBV6-1 and TRBJ1-4; TRBD1 is a possible D gene (6 bases). The CDR3 is made up of 16 amino acids. Trimming removed 3 bases from V and 8 bases from J, with 19 bases in between. Per germline, CDR1 MNHNS and CDR2 SASEGT.

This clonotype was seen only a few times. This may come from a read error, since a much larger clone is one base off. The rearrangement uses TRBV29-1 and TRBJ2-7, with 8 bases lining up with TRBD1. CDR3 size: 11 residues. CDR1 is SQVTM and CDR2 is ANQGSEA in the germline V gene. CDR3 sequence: CSGGTGYELYF. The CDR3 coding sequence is TGCAGCGGAGGGACAGGCTACGAGCTGTACTTC.